The 27 T cell receptor beta chains given below trace back to one sample, sequenced in a study of blood T cell repertoires in COVID-19. TCRdb's table, derived via immunoSEQ multiplex PCR, lists solely in-frame clones and lacks some. The table records around 210,000 clones, 85% of them present only once. The sample comprised peripheral blood. These TCRs come from a man in his forties or fifties with COVID-19, enrolled during active disease.

This chain uses TRBV18 with TRBJ2-6; tentatively, D is TRBD1 (6 bases). The V and J ends lost 6 bases and 0 bases respectively, with 15 bases between them. This CDR3 is 17 amino acids long. Per the germline V gene, CDR1 is KGHSH and CDR2 is LQKENI. The CDR3: CASSSSGALSGANVLTF. The DNA for the CDR3 is TGTGCCAGCTCGTCCTCAGGGGCTCTCTCTGGGGCCAACGTCCTGACTTTC.

V usage is TRBV30 and J usage is TRBJ1-2; D call uncertain. Germline assignment: CDR1 GTSNPN and CDR2 SVGIG (reference sequence). V lost 0 bases, J lost 4 bases, and 9 bases lay in between. The CDR3 spans 13 residues. The CDR3 nucleotides are TGTGCCTGGAGTGTTGGCAGAGGCTATGGCTACACCTTC. It yields the protein CAWSVGRGYGYTF.

The count of this clone is one. This sequence joins TRBV9 and TRBJ2-5, with 12 bases fitting TRBD2. This CDR3 has 15 residues. J was trimmed by 4 bases and V by 3 bases; bases with no gene match: 4. Per germline, CDR1 SGDLS and CDR2 YYNGEE. The CDR3 region is CASSEAGLAGETQYF. The CDR3 DNA follows: TGTGCCAGCAGCGAGGCGGGACTAGCGGGAGAGACCCAGTACTTC.

The chain has TRBV11-2 and TRBJ1-1; 11 bases map to TRBD1. Germline assignment: CDR1 SGHAT and CDR2 FQNNGV. The J segment lost 3 bases and the V segment lost 5 bases, leaving 11 bases of the junction unmatched. CDR3 size: 17 residues. The CDR3 DNA is TGTGCCAGCAGCACGTCCCGGGACAGGGGGAAGTACACTGAAGCTTTCTTT. It specifies CASSTSRDRGKYTEAFF.

V and J are TRBV27 and TRBJ2-5; 7 bases map to TRBD2. The V gene end was trimmed by 5 bases and the J gene end by 5 bases; junction bases not matched to a gene: 11. The CDR3 consists of 15 residues. Germline values: CDR1 MNHEY, CDR2 SMNVEV (reference sequence). CDR3 in amino acids: CASSPSSGPSETQYF. CDR3 nucleotide sequence: TGTGCCAGCAGTCCGTCTAGCGGTCCTTCGGAGACCCAGTACTTC.

The rearrangement links TRBV28 to TRBJ1-4, with 8 positions matching TRBD1. The CDR3 is 14 amino acids. Germline CDR1 MDHEN, CDR2 SYDVKM. Trimming removed 4 bases from V and 9 bases from J; junction bases left unmatched: 7. In DNA form, the CDR3 reads TGTGCCAGCAGTTCCGGGGGACAGGCTCAAAAACTGTTTTTT. Protein: CASSSGGQAQKLFF.

The table lists this clone with a count of one. The chain carries TRBV15 and TRBJ1-1; 7 bases agree with TRBD1. The J segment lost 1 base and the V segment lost 4 bases, leaving 3 bases of the junction unmatched. The CDR3 spans 14 residues. CDR1 is LNHNV, CDR2 YYDKDF, per germline (reference sequence). The CDR3: CATSTRQGNTEAFF. CDR3 nucleotide sequence: TGTGCCACCAGCACCAGACAGGGGAACACTGAAGCTTTCTTT. The full variable domain, with the rest looked up from reference TRBV15 and TRBJ1-1, is DAMVIQNPRYQVTQFGKPVTLSCSQTLNHNVMYWYQQKSSQAPKLLFHYYDKDFNNEADTPDNFQSRRPNTSFCFLDIRSPGLGDTAMYLCATSTRQGNTEAFFGQGTRLTVV.

The rearrangement uses TRBV28 and TRBJ1-5; TRBD1 aligns across 7 bases. This CDR3 spans 15 amino acids. V dropped 5 bases and J dropped 0; count of bases not matched to a gene: 4. The germline V gene has CDR1 MDHEN and CDR2 SYDVKM. The CDR3 is CASSPGQASNQPQHF. CDR3 coding DNA: TGTGCCAGCAGTCCCGGACAGGCTAGCAATCAGCCCCAGCATTTT.

CDR3 coding DNA: TGTGCCAGCAGTCGAGCGGGGTCGCTCTCCTACGAGCAGTACTTC. Translation gives CASSRAGSLSYEQYF. This sequence joins TRBV28 and TRBJ2-7; 7 positions agree with TRBD2. V shed 5 bases and J 0 bases; nucleotides not matched to a gene: 7. The CDR3 totals 15 residues. Germline CDR1 is MDHEN and CDR2 is SYDVKM.

The rearrangement links TRBV5-5 to TRBJ1-6; 10 bases are shared with TRBD1. The V and J ends lost 5 bases and 9 bases, in that order; junction bases with no gene match: 8. The CDR3 runs 15 residues. Looked up from germline, CDR1 is SGHKS and CDR2 is YYEKEE (reference sequence). DNA of the CDR3: TGTGCCAGCAGGGCCTCGACAGGGGGCGGTTCACCCCTCCACTTT. Translating it yields CASRASTGGGSPLHF. The full variable domain, its missing parts supplied by reference TRBV5-5 and TRBJ1-6, is DAGVTQSPTHLIKTRGQQVTLRCSPISGHKSVSWYQQVLGQGPQFIFQYYEKEERGRGNFPDRFSARQFPNYSSELNVNALLLGDSALYLCASRASTGGGSPLHFGNGTRLTVT.

V is TRBV24-1 and J is TRBJ1-2; no reliable D call. Germline lookup yields CDR1 KGHDR and CDR2 SFDVKD. The V end lost 7 bases, the J end lost 2 bases, and 10 bases lay between the germline ends. CDR3 length equals 13 residues. The CDR3 here is CATSEGGNYGYTF. CDR3 DNA: TGTGCCACCAGCGAGGGAGGGAACTATGGCTACACCTTC.

The chain joins TRBV2 to TRBJ2-2; tentatively, D is TRBD2 (6 bases). There are 15 residues in the CDR3. V dropped 8 bases and J dropped 6 bases, with 19 bases sitting between them. The germline gives CDR1 SNHLY, CDR2 FYNNEI. CDR3 residues: CASGGRPGGAGELFF. The DNA of the CDR3 is TGTGCCAGCGGGGGACGGCCCGGAGGGGCCGGGGAGCTGTTTTTT.

This chain connects TRBV7-6 to TRBJ2-2, with 10 bases matching TRBD2. The length of the CDR3 is 17 residues. Trimming cost V 5 bases and J 1 base; bases outside gene matches: 7. Per germline, CDR1 SGHVS and CDR2 FNYEAQ. The DNA for the CDR3 is TGTGCCAGCAGCGACAGAGTAGCGGGGGGGAACACCGGGGAGCTGTTTTTT. It codes for CASSDRVAGGNTGELFF.

This clone was recorded only once. The chain couples TRBV9 to TRBJ2-1, with 8 bases identical to TRBD2. The germline V gene has CDR1 SGDLS and CDR2 YYNGEE. The CDR3 runs to 12 residues. With V trimmed by 4 bases and J by 10 bases, 4 bases remained unmatched. The chain's CDR3 is CASSPAGVEQFF. For the CDR3, the DNA is TGTGCCAGCAGCCCAGCGGGGGTAGAGCAGTTCTTC.

The chain recombines TRBV6-6 with TRBJ2-7; possibly TRBD1 for D (7 bases). The V end was cut by 3 bases, the J end by 4 bases, with 13 bases between. Germline CDR1 MNHNY, CDR2 SVGAGI (reference sequence). The CDR3 length is 14 residues. This chain's CDR3 is CASSYTEGAYEQYF. The DNA of the CDR3 is TGTGCCAGCAGTTATACGGAGGGGGCGTACGAGCAGTACTTC.

Remarks on this clone: The same CDR3 arises from other DNA sequences in this sample as well. The chain combines TRBV5-1 with TRBJ2-5; D not certain. The CDR3 is made up of 13 amino acids. Germline values: CDR1 SGHRS, CDR2 YFSETQ. V lost 0 bases and J lost 1, with 4 bases in between. The CDR3 reads CASSLGSQETQYF. The DNA of the CDR3 is TGCGCCAGCAGCTTGGGCAGCCAAGAGACCCAGTACTTC. The complete variable domain, with remaining parts taken from reference TRBV5-1 and TRBJ2-5, reads KAGVTQTPRYLIKTRGQQVTLSCSPISGHRSVSWYQQTPGQGLQFLFEYFSETQRNKGNFPGRFSGRQFSNSRSEMNVSTLELGDSALYLCASSLGSQETQYFGPGTRLLVL.

V usage is TRBV11-3 and J usage is TRBJ2-5; no clear D. V was cut by 5 bases and J by 0 bases, with 7 bases left in between. The CDR3 totals 13 residues. Germline values: CDR1 SGHNT, CDR2 YENEEA. CDR3 sequence: CASSRGNQETQYF. Written as DNA, the CDR3 is TGTGCCAGCAGCCGAGGTAACCAAGAGACCCAGTACTTC.

The chain uses TRBV5-8 and TRBJ1-2; TRBD1 is a possible D gene (6 bases). The germline gives CDR1 SGHTS, CDR2 YDEGEE. V lost 1 base to trimming and J lost 4 bases, with 14 bases between them. This CDR3 contains 15 residues. The DNA of the CDR3 is TGTGCCAGCAGCTTGACGGACAGTCAGGTCTATGGCTACACCTTC. Residues: CASSLTDSQVYGYTF. Together with reference TRBV5-8 and TRBJ1-2, the CDR3 gives the full variable domain: EAGVTQSPTHLIKTRGQQATLRCSPISGHTSVYWYQQALGLGLQFLLWYDEGEERNRGNFPPRFSGRQFPNYSSELNVNALELEDSALYLCASSLTDSQVYGYTFGSGTRLTVV.

This chain links TRBV7-3 with TRBJ2-2; 10 bases map to TRBD2. Germline loops: CDR1 SGHTA, CDR2 FQGTGA. With V trimmed by 5 bases and J by 4 bases, 13 bases remained unmatched. The CDR3 has 18 amino acids. The CDR3 protein is CASSPASGGSWGTGELFF. For the CDR3, the DNA is TGTGCCAGCAGCCCCGCTAGCGGGGGCTCTTGGGGCACCGGGGAGCTGTTTTTT.

The V and J genes are TRBV28 and TRBJ2-1; TRBD2 matches at 7 bases. This CDR3 spans 12 amino acids. Germline V gene lookup returns CDR1 MDHEN and CDR2 SYDVKM. V gave up 5 bases and J gave up 12 bases; unmatched junction bases: 7. CDR3 loop: CASSTPGLRQFF. CDR3 sequence (DNA): TGTGCCAGCAGTACTCCGGGACTACGGCAGTTCTTC.

CDR3 sequence (DNA): TGTGCCAGCAGCCAGGGGCTTACACAAGTTCAGTACTTC. Its protein product is CASSQGLTQVQYF. J is TRBJ2-7 and V is TRBV5-8, with D possibly being TRBD1 (6 bases). CDR3 length: 13 residues. V lost 4 bases, J lost 10 bases, and 18 bases lay in between. The V gene's germline CDR1 is SGHTS and CDR2 YDEGEE.

This clone appeared a single time. The chain uses TRBV7-8 and TRBJ2-5, with 8 bases lining up with TRBD1. V lost 6 bases and J lost 3; bases outside the gene matches: 6. Per germline, CDR1 SGHVS and CDR2 FQNEAQ. This CDR3 is 14 amino acids long. The CDR3 loop is CASRIGQGKETQYF. The CDR3 bases are TGTGCCAGCAGGATAGGACAGGGCAAAGAGACCCAGTACTTC. The variable domain in full, with the rest retrieved from reference TRBV7-8 and TRBJ2-5, is GAGVSQSPRYKVAKRGQDVALRCDPISGHVSLFWYQQALGQGPEFLTYFQNEAQLDKSGLPSDRFFAERPEGSVSTLKIQRTQQEDSAVYLCASRIGQGKETQYFGPGTRLLVL.

The table lists this clone with a count of one. The chain couples TRBV30 to TRBJ1-4; D is perhaps TRBD1 (5 bases). The V and J ends lost 3 bases and 6 bases respectively, with 11 bases between them. Looked up from germline, CDR1 is GTSNPN and CDR2 is SVGIG (reference sequence). The length of the CDR3 is 13 residues. The chain's CDR3 is CAWSRGGYEKLFF. The CDR3 DNA is TGTGCCTGGAGCCGGGGGGGGTATGAAAAACTGTTTTTT. Based on the CDR3 plus reference TRBV30 and TRBJ1-4, the full variable domain is SQTIHQWPATLVQPVGSPLSLECTVEGTSNPNLYWYRQAAGRGLQLLFYSVGIGQISSEVPQNLSASRPQDRQFILSSKKLLLSDSGFYLCAWSRGGYEKLFFGSGTQLSVL.

The chain is built from TRBV5-4 and TRBJ2-7, with 7 positions matching TRBD1. Germline assignment: CDR1 SGHNT and CDR2 YYREEE (reference sequence). CDR3 length: 13 amino acids. V lost 0 bases and J lost 4; bases outside the gene matches: 1. CDR3 in amino acids: CASSLDRGYEQYF. In nucleotides, the CDR3 is TGTGCCAGCAGCTTGGACAGGGGTTACGAGCAGTACTTC.

This clone was seen a few times. V is TRBV7-9 and J is TRBJ1-3, with a weak D call TRBD1 (5 bases). Germline V gene lookup returns CDR1 SEHNR and CDR2 FQNEAQ (reference sequence). The CDR3 sequence is 13 residues long. Trimming left V 6 bases short and J 8 bases short, with 14 bases between. The CDR3: CASSSRVLDTIYF. The CDR3 DNA reads TGTGCCAGCAGTTCCAGGGTCCTGGACACCATATATTTT.

The rearrangement links TRBV5-1 to TRBJ2-1; TRBD2 agrees at 8 bases. The CDR3 spans 17 residues. CDR1 and CDR2 (germline): SGHRS, YFSETQ. The ends lost 0 bases at V and 7 bases at J; junction bases unmatched: 12. The CDR3 protein is CASSLVDSGASLNEQFF. The DNA of the CDR3 is TGCGCCAGCAGCTTGGTGGATAGCGGGGCATCTTTGAATGAGCAGTTCTTC.

This rearrangement joins TRBV11-2 to TRBJ1-1; 8 bases are shared with TRBD1. Germline trimming cut 5 bases from V and 4 bases from J; bases unmatched to any gene: 12. Germline V gene data show CDR1 as SGHAT and CDR2 as FQNNGV. The CDR3 runs to 16 residues. CDR3 nucleotide sequence: TGTGCCAGCAGCGTAGGATGGCAGGGGGCTTCCACTGAAGCTTTCTTT. Translating it yields CASSVGWQGASTEAFF.